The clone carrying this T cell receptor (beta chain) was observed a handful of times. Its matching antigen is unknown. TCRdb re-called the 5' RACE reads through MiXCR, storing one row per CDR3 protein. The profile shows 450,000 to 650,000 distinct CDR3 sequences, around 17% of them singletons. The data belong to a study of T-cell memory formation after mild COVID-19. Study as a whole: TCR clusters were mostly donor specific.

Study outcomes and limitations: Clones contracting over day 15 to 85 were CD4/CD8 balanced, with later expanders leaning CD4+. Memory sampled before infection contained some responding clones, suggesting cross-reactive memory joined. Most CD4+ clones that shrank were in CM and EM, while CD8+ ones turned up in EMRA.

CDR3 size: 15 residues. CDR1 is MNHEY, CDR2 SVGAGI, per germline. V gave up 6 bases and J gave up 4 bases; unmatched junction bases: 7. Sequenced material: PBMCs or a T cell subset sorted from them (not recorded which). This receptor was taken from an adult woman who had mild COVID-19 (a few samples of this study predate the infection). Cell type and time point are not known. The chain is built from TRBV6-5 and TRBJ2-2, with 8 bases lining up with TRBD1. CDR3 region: CASSIGTGGTGELFF. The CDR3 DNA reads TGTGCCAGCAGCATCGGGACAGGAGGCACCGGGGAGCTGTTTTTT.